This T cell receptor (beta chain) comes out of a study of cytomegalovirus exposure and HLA in healthy donors listed by TCRdb under 2017. Context from the whole study: An earlier analysis of roughly 500 of the donors reported approximately 300 Gb of sequence data and some 120 million unique TCR beta sequences from 190 million or so T cells. The number of donors typed differed by locus, with 629-630 for A, B, C, DRB1 and DQB1, roughly 520 for DQA1, about 610 for DPA1, and about 450 for DPB1. Four to six DR-DQ haplotypes were handled as single units for association and clustering because linkage in the cohort was strong. In a later genetic analysis, genome-wide SNP genotypes for about 60% of the 666 donors were used, and that subset was treated as a discovery cohort. Using immunosequencing, the study profiled T cell repertoires from about 650 subjects and related those repertoires to cytomegalovirus serostatus. Besides the first cohort of under 700 subjects, a separate validation cohort made up of around 120 different subjects was used. Every repertoire in the discovery cohort had been generated on one and the same sequencing platform. Alongside the repertoire data, information on donor age, sex, ethnicity and CMV serostatus was compiled. The aim of the study was to test whether cataloging public T cell receptors could identify signatures of past pathogen exposure. A later analysis re-analyzed previously published TCR beta repertoires from 666 donors and added high-resolution HLA genotyping to study TCR occurrence patterns. Among the approximately 400 genotyped donors, approximately 76% belonged to the genetic ancestry cluster associated with self-reported Caucasian donors. In an earlier analysis of a few hundred of the donors, high-throughput TCR beta sequencing was used to judge whether each TCR beta V gene segment behaved as functional or pseudogenic. The study combined high-throughput TCR immunosequencing, statistical association of individual TCRs with disease status, and machine learning to predict cytomegalovirus infection status. In the later analysis, no new phenotypic data were used to find candidate immune exposures; instead, reliance was placed on TCR beta sequences and their occurrence across donors. Roughly 300 gigabases of sequencing data and approximately 80 million unique TCR sequences were included in an early release covering around 600 HLA-typed donors. On average, about 240,000 unique TCR beta nucleotide sequences were sequenced per donor among 350 to 400 genotyped donors of the cohort, with roughly 20% of those sequences being non-productive. Class I and class II HLA loci were covered by the typing at four-digit resolution. Broad study findings and their caveats: The earlier analysis of a few hundred of the donors excluded roughly 17 rarely observed V segments, including chromosome 9 orphons, because counts were too low. Most TCR sequences were seen in very few donors, while some public TCRs were found in many individuals. According to a later genetic analysis, donors in an Asian-associated ancestry cluster had fewer N-insertions in productive TCRs than the approximately 710-donor mean. Several of the top co-occurrence clusters appeared to be linked to parvovirus B19, influenza, CMV and Epstein-Barr virus, according to a later analysis. A group of highly shared sequence variants was considered likely to be a technical artifact of the sequencing pipeline. The authors suggested that the approach could potentially be generalized to other disease states and immunological phenotypes. The only immune exposure information available for the cohort was CMV serostatus. Because HLA typing was missing for some donors at each locus, association tests included only the typed subset. Roughly uniform sequencing depth across donors was assumed in presence/absence analyses, although this assumption may not hold. Some IMGT-functional V segments, including TRBV6-2 and TRBV6-3, could not be told apart with the 87-base-pair reads, so those segments were excluded. In both the original and validation cohorts, the classifier was reported to diagnose cytomegalovirus status with high specificity and sensitivity. A few of the identified cytomegalovirus-associated TCR beta chains were confirmed in vitro to be specific for cytomegalovirus antigens. V-gene and J-gene trimming of TCR beta chains was associated with a missense DCLRE1C variant in a later genetic analysis, and the association was replicated in an independent cohort. The cohort was sequenced for TCR beta chains only, and without alpha or paired-chain data the features that could be detected were limited. According to a later analysis, most CMV-associated TCR beta chains appeared to be HLA-restricted, and the HLA associations seemed to be driven largely by CMV exposure. A further reported finding was that TCR beta sequences accurately predicted the HLA-A and HLA-B alleles for most subjects in the first cohort. In a later analysis, the rate of TCR association differed among HLA loci, with DRB1 alleles having the most associated TCRs and HLA-C alleles having the fewest. In a later analysis, HLA-associated TCR beta chains were found to be more clonally expanded and to have lower generation probabilities than equally common non-associated chains. Correlated functional status among segregating V segments might reflect linkage disequilibrium, but an unknown experimental factor could not be ruled out. In the study, 150 to 200 TCR beta chains were listed as associated with cytomegalovirus. Broadly in line with IMGT annotations, most TCR beta V segments showed up in productive rearrangements about 87% or about 30% of the time in an earlier analysis of around 600 of the donors. At a false discovery rate of 0.05, a later analysis linked about 16,000 TCR beta sequences to specific HLA alleles. When HLA alleles, especially DR and DQ, strongly co-occurred, TCR associations were difficult to assign to individual alleles.

The library was made by the immunoSEQ multiplex PCR assay. For the multiplex PCR, a mixture combining 60 forward primers for TCR Vbeta segments and 13 reverse primers for TCR Jbeta segments was used. A multiplex PCR assay on genomic DNA amplified the CDR3 region of rearranged TCR beta genes. On the Illumina HiSeq System, the amplified TCR beta libraries were sequenced as 87-base-pair reads. As for how the authors treated the data: A later analysis tallied about 77 million unique TCR beta chains across the roughly 610 repertoires, and some 10 million of those chains were shared by two or more donors. Raw reads were error-corrected and collapsed into unique sequences with a nearest-neighbor algorithm that merged closely related sequences to remove PCR and sequencing errors. Alignment of CDR3 sequences to IMGT reference sequences was used to assign V, D and J gene segments. For a sequence to be retained, at least a six-nucleotide match to both a V gene segment and a J gene segment was required. A rearrangement counted as productive if the CDR3 had no stop codons and remained in frame with V and J, and every other rearrangement counted as non-productive. CDR3 was defined by IMGT convention, running from the second conserved V-encoded cysteine to the conserved J-encoded phenylalanine. In an earlier analysis of some 550 of the donors, sequences lacking an unambiguous match to a single V gene segment were excluded. In an earlier analysis of approximately 590 of the donors, a V segment was called functional when productive rearrangements were above 56.7%, and segregating when the standard deviation between donors exceeded 5%. A statistical classification framework was built to diagnose cytomegalovirus status from the catalog of TCR beta chain sequences. In a later analysis, V and J genes were assigned by comparing TCR nucleotide sequences against IMGT/GENE-DB human TR gene sequences. The TCRdist pipeline was used in a later analysis to assign CDR3 sequences and most-parsimonious VDJ recombination scenarios. In a later analysis, each TCR beta chain was defined by its CDR3 amino acid sequence together with its V-gene family, and reads lacking a unique V-gene family were excluded. In a later analysis, some 600 highly shared, low-generation-probability nucleotide sequences were removed to address suspected cross-contamination and a sequencing artifact. A later analysis calculated a clonal expansion index for each public chain from normalized within-repertoire ranks of inferred template counts. In a later analysis, generation probabilities were computed with a VDJ recombination model fitted to out-of-frame rearrangements, and the resulting probabilities were checked against IGoR. In a later analysis, hypergeometric tests were used to score TCR-TCR, TCR-HLA and TCR-CMV co-occurrence, with a repertoire-size bias correction applied to TCR pairs. In a later analysis, false discovery rates were estimated by permuting HLA or CMV assignments 20 times. In a later analysis, co-occurring TCRs were grouped using DBSCAN, with TCRdist sequence similarity added in when clustering inside HLA-allele-positive subsets. Repertoires with fewer than 30,000 or more than 120,000 public chains, plus five repertoires with anomalous nucleotide sharing, were excluded from co-occurrence clustering. What TCRdb holds here is the immuneACCESS table cut down to in-frame rearrangements. Part of the clones is not present; checked against another copy, under half of the missing clones reflect an unresolved V gene, and the others are unexplained. D and trimming come from the DNA, and the V and J calls and clone size come from that table. Across this sample there are about 130,000 clones, with around 80% seen only once. The ten largest clones capture roughly 13% of the sample.

Including cysteine and phenylalanine, the CDR3 has 13 amino acids. Only the CDR3 DNA stays, 39 bases, in frame from base 1. Between the V and J ends, shortened by 5 bases and 8 bases respectively, the junction contains 12 bases. The CDR1 and CDR2 encoded by the germline V gene are SGHAT and FQNNGV. The cohort was made up of 500 to 850 healthy bone marrow donors. Cohort members were all nominally healthy when sampled, although unrecorded immune exposures were likely present. The donor was CMV seropositive and belonged to the group of some 290 seropositive cohort members. A peripheral blood sample was collected from each donor, and TCR beta sequencing was performed on peripheral blood mononuclear cells. The Qiagen DNeasy Blood Extraction Kit was used to extract genomic DNA from the blood cell samples. In regard to this clone: Its antigen is unknown. It has no much larger one-base neighbor in the sample; base qualities were not kept.

The sample consisted of PBMCs. The chain uses TRBV11-2 and TRBJ1-4; D gene: possibly TRBD1, on 6 matching bases. The receptor comes from a woman aged 60-75 years in good health and CMV-seropositive. The DNA sequence is as follows: TGTGCCAGCAGCCCCCAGGGGCAGGAAAAACTGTTTTTT. The translation is CASSPQGQEKLFF. Extended through the reference TRBV11-2 and TRBJ1-4 proteins, this CDR3 yields the full variable domain: EAGVAQSPRYKIIEKRQSVAFWCNPISGHATLYWYQQILGQGPKLLIQFQNNGVVDDSQLPKDRFSAERLKGVDSTLKIQPAKLEDSAVYLCASSPQGQEKLFFGSGTQLSVL.